What follows are 10 T cell receptor beta chains derived from one specimen sequenced in a study of blood T cell repertoires in COVID-19. Profiling relied on immunoSEQ multiplex PCR, and the TCRdb table lists in-frame clones only, not all of them. Of approximately 92,000 clones in the sample, about 80% were seen once. Input material: peripheral blood. These receptors were obtained from a man aged 60 to 69 with acute or convalescent COVID-19.

J is TRBJ2-2 and V is TRBV7-9; 12 bases are a match to TRBD1. The CDR3 has 18 amino acids. The V gene's germline CDR1 is SEHNR and CDR2 FQNEAQ (reference sequence). Trimming cost V 6 bases and J 5 bases; bases outside gene matches: 13. For the CDR3, the DNA is TGTGCCAGCAGTCCAGCTCCGTGGGACAGGGGGCGTACCGGGGAGCTGTTTTTT. Translated, it gives CASSPAPWDRGRTGELFF. The entire variable domain, with the rest obtained from reference TRBV7-9 and TRBJ2-2, is as follows: DTGVSQNPRHKITKRGQNVTFRCDPISEHNRLYWYRQTLGQGPEFLTYFQNEAQLEKSRLLSDRFSAERPKGSFSTLEIQRTEQGDSAMYLCASSPAPWDRGRTGELFFGEGSRLTVL.

This chain links TRBV24-1 with TRBJ2-3; D gene ambiguous. V lost 9 bases and J 6 bases, leaving 9 bases between the germline ends. Per the germline V gene, CDR1 is KGHDR and CDR2 is SFDVKD. The CDR3 contains 11 residues. The CDR3 reads CATGEADTQYF. CDR3 nucleotides: TGTGCCACCGGCGAGGCGGATACGCAGTATTTT.

The V call is TRBV12-3 or TRBV12-4, the J call TRBJ1-1; perhaps TRBD1 as D (5 bases). V lost 7 bases to trimming and J lost 1 base, with 10 bases between them. The CDR3 is 13 residues long. The CDR3 here is CASIITGNTEAFF. The CDR3 coding sequence is TGTGCCAGCATCATTACAGGGAACACTGAAGCTTTCTTT.

The chain carries TRBV11-3 and TRBJ1-2, with 7 bases lining up with TRBD1. Germline V gives CDR1 SGHNT, CDR2 YENEEA. The CDR3 consists of 12 residues. V lost 5 bases and J lost 13; bases outside the gene matches: 10. CDR3 residues: CASSQQTGPGTF. For the CDR3, the DNA is TGTGCCAGCAGCCAACAGACAGGGCCGGGCACCTTC.

This clone was observed a single time. V and J are TRBV19 and TRBJ2-3; 9 bases are a match to TRBD1. In germline, CDR1 is LNHDA, CDR2 SQIVND (reference sequence). This CDR3 has 17 amino acids. J was trimmed by 0 bases and V by 5 bases; bases with no gene match: 9. DNA of the CDR3: TGTGCCAGTAGTTGGAGACAGGGGGTAGGGAGCACAGATACGCAGTATTTT. Protein product: CASSWRQGVGSTDTQYF.

The chain has TRBV6-1 and TRBJ2-7, with TRBD1 identical over 7 bases. The germline CDR1 and CDR2 sequences are MNHNS and SASEGT. J was trimmed by 3 bases and V by 2 bases; bases with no gene match: 16. The CDR3 loop spans 18 amino acids. The CDR3, as DNA: TGTGCCAGCAGTGAACCCTTAGGGGGCGGACAGTTCAACTACGAGCAGTACGTC. It encodes CASSEPLGGGQFNYEQYV.

This clone was detected only once. The chain recombines TRBV18 with TRBJ1-4, with no clear D. Germline V lookup: CDR1 KGHSH, CDR2 LQKENI. V lost 0 bases, J lost 8 bases, and 13 bases lay in between. The length of the CDR3 is 15 residues. CDR3 residues: CASSPPAGFREKLFF. Written as DNA, the CDR3 is TGTGCCAGCTCACCACCGGCCGGGTTTCGGGAAAAACTGTTTTTT.

The chain links TRBV30 to TRBJ2-5; TRBD1 might be the D (6 bases). V lost 3 bases, J lost 0 bases, and 14 bases lay in between. Germline values: CDR1 GTSNPN, CDR2 SVGIG (reference sequence). CDR3 length: 15 residues. CDR3 nucleotides: TGTGCCTGGAGGGGGGTCCACAGGGACCAAGAGACCCAGTACTTC. It encodes CAWRGVHRDQETQYF.

The gene calls are TRBV4-1 and TRBJ2-3, with 15 bases identical to TRBD2. The V segment lost 1 base and the J segment 4 bases; nucleotides outside the gene matches: 18. The CDR3 consists of 22 residues. CDR1 MGHRA and CDR2 YSYEKL come from the germline V gene. The CDR3 protein is CASSQGPGSYGLAGGQADTQYF. CDR3 in DNA: TGCGCCAGCAGCCAAGGCCCGGGGAGCTACGGACTAGCGGGAGGGCAGGCAGATACGCAGTATTTT.

This sequence joins TRBV7-9 and TRBJ1-1; no reliable D call. Germline V gives CDR1 SEHNR, CDR2 FQNEAQ (reference sequence). V lost 1 base to trimming and J lost 6 bases, with 12 bases between them. This CDR3 contains 14 residues. CDR3 coding DNA: TGTGCCAGCAGCTTAGATCTAGCGAGACCTGAAGCTTTCTTT. Protein product: CASSLDLARPEAFF.